These 28 T cell receptor beta chains came from one sample sequenced in a study of blood T cell repertoires in COVID-19 (TCRdb year 2020). The library was prepared using the immunoSEQ multiplex PCR assay. Not all clones reach the TCRdb copy of this immuneACCESS table, which keeps in-frame sequences only. Checked studies attribute under half of the gap to unresolved V genes and leave the rest unexplained. A total of 180,000 or so clones appear in this sample, around 87% of them only once. The ten largest clonotypes hold around 2.6% of the sample. Sequencing input: peripheral blood. These receptors were obtained from a man between 40 and 49 years old with active or convalescent COVID-19.

V and J are TRBV5-1 and TRBJ1-2; possibly TRBD1 for D (6 bases). Germline values: CDR1 SGHRS, CDR2 YFSETQ. CDR3 size: 14 residues. V lost 0 bases and J lost 6, with 12 bases in between. The CDR3 reads CASSLATGKNGYTF. The CDR3, as DNA: TGCGCCAGCAGCTTGGCAACAGGGAAGAATGGCTACACCTTC.

The chain combines TRBV19 with TRBJ2-1; unclear D gene. Germline CDR1 and CDR2: LNHDA and SQIVND (reference sequence). Between the trimmed V and J ends, which lost 5 bases and 5 bases, there was a span of 7 bases. The CDR3 runs 12 residues. The DNA of the CDR3 is TGTGCCAGTAGTTCCCTTGACAATGAGCAGTTCTTC. It translates to CASSSLDNEQFF.

The chain uses TRBV30 and TRBJ1-1; D perhaps matches TRBD1 (6 bases). V lost 6 bases, J lost 1 base, and 12 bases lay in between. This CDR3 spans 13 amino acids. The germline gives CDR1 GTSNPN, CDR2 SVGIG (reference sequence). The CDR3 sequence: CACFWTENTEAFF. The CDR3 nucleotides read TGTGCCTGCTTTTGGACAGAGAACACTGAAGCTTTCTTT.

The rearrangement links TRBV6-5 to TRBJ2-1; D not certain. Germline assignment: CDR1 MNHEY and CDR2 SVGAGI. The CDR3 loop spans 14 amino acids. With 1 base removed from V and 10 bases from J, the gap between germline ends came to 14 bases. CDR3 residues: CASSYYDSSEEQFF. The CDR3 DNA follows: TGTGCCAGCAGTTACTATGACTCCTCGGAGGAGCAGTTCTTC.

V usage is TRBV6-5 and J usage is TRBJ1-2, with TRBD1 as a possible D gene (6 bases). V was pared by 2 bases and J by 3 bases, with 10 bases between. CDR1 and CDR2 (germline): MNHEY, SVGAGI. This CDR3 comprises 14 residues. CDR3 region: CASSYQGQYYGYTF. The DNA of the CDR3 is TGTGCCAGCAGTTACCAAGGACAGTACTATGGCTACACCTTC.

The chain has TRBV6-5 and TRBJ1-1; 7 bases are shared with TRBD1. The germline gives CDR1 MNHEY, CDR2 SVGAGI. There are 13 residues in the CDR3. In nucleotides, the CDR3 is TGTGTCGGACAGGTCGGTGCGAACACTGAAGCTTTCTTT. Translating gives CVGQVGANTEAFF.

The chain joins TRBV14 to TRBJ1-1, with D unresolved. CDR1 is SGHDN, CDR2 FVKESK, per germline. V was clipped by 0 bases and J by 4 bases, with 12 bases between them. The CDR3 has 15 residues. The CDR3, as DNA: TGTGCCAGCAGCCAAGAGAGGGCATGGAGCACTGAAGCTTTCTTT. Its protein is CASSQERAWSTEAFF.

This clone appeared a few times. This CDR3 is CASSSHVEGAEAFF. CDR3 coding DNA: TGTGCCAGCAGCTCGCACGTCGAGGGGGCTGAAGCTTTCTTT. The V call is TRBV5-4, the J call TRBJ1-1, with D possibly matching TRBD1 (6 bases). The V end lost 3 bases, the J end lost 6 bases, and 15 bases lay between the germline ends. The CDR3 contains 14 residues. Germline V lookup: CDR1 SGHNT, CDR2 YYREEE (reference sequence).

This clone was observed a few times. V and J are TRBV10-2 and TRBJ1-2, with 8 positions matching TRBD1. The CDR3 runs 14 residues. V shed 7 bases, J shed 0 bases, and the junction held 4 bases outside the gene matches. The V gene's germline CDR1 is WSHSY and CDR2 SAAADI. The CDR3 nucleotides are TGCGCCAGCACCGGACAGGGCCCTAACTATGGCTACACCTTC. It yields the protein CASTGQGPNYGYTF.

J is TRBJ2-3 and V is TRBV9, with 7 bases matching TRBD2. Germline V gives CDR1 SGDLS, CDR2 YYNGEE. The V gene end was trimmed by 3 bases and the J gene end by 1 base; junction bases not matched to a gene: 5. This CDR3 contains 15 residues. CDR3 loop: CASSGRGSGTDTQYF. Written as DNA, the CDR3 is TGTGCCAGCAGCGGCCGCGGGAGCGGCACAGATACGCAGTATTTT.

This chain joins TRBV4-1 and TRBJ1-5; TRBD1 matches 10 bases. Trimming cost V 2 bases and J 1 base; bases outside gene matches: 11. The germline V gene encodes CDR1 MGHRA and CDR2 YSYEKL. CDR3 length equals 19 residues. CDR3 sequence reads: CASSQFGGTGAVSNQPQHF. The DNA for the CDR3 is TGCGCCAGCAGCCAATTTGGCGGGACAGGGGCAGTAAGCAATCAGCCCCAGCATTTT.

The chain has TRBV18 and TRBJ1-2, with 7 positions matching TRBD1. Germline CDR1 is KGHSH and CDR2 is LQKENI. This CDR3 spans 16 amino acids. V shed 5 bases, J shed 8 bases, and the junction held 17 bases outside the gene matches. CDR3 residues: CASSSDQKTGYSGYTF. The CDR3, as DNA: TGTGCCAGCTCATCAGATCAAAAGACAGGGTACAGCGGCTACACCTTC.

J is TRBJ2-6 and V is TRBV7-8, with a possible D match to TRBD1 (5 bases). V lost 3 bases and J 0 bases, leaving 15 bases between the germline ends. The CDR3 is made up of 18 amino acids. CDR1 and CDR2 from the germline V gene are SGHVS and FQNEAQ. This CDR3 reads CASSFARDSPSGANVLTF. The CDR3 DNA is TGTGCCAGCAGCTTCGCGCGAGACAGCCCCTCTGGGGCCAACGTCCTGACTTTC.

The V call is TRBV18, the J call TRBJ1-4; D not resolved. V lost 4 bases, J lost 10 bases, and 16 bases lay in between. The CDR3 spans 14 residues. The germline gives CDR1 KGHSH, CDR2 LQKENI. The CDR3 DNA reads TGTGCCAGCTCACTAAGCGGAGGTTTTGGAAAACTGTTTTTT. Amino acids: CASSLSGGFGKLFF.

V gene TRBV28 combines with J gene TRBJ1-1; no clear D. The length of the CDR3 is 17 residues. Deletions cut 7 bases from V and 1 base from J, with 22 bases between. The germline V gene encodes CDR1 MDHEN and CDR2 SYDVKM. CDR3 DNA: TGTGCCAGCACCCCGCCATTACCGACAAGCCGGAACACTGAAGCTTTCTTT. Amino acid sequence: CASTPPLPTSRNTEAFF.

This sequence joins TRBV7-9 and TRBJ2-2, with 8 bases identical to TRBD1. Germline CDR1 is SEHNR and CDR2 is FQNEAQ (reference sequence). CDR3 size: 16 residues. V gave up 8 bases and J gave up 5 bases; unmatched junction bases: 13. CDR3 sequence (DNA): TGTGCCAGCCCGTCCCAGGGACAGGTTATGACCGGGGAGCTGTTTTTT. It is translated as CASPSQGQVMTGELFF.

CDR3 loop: CASSQGTGIATNEKLFF. In DNA form, the CDR3 reads TGTGCCAGCAGCCAAGGGACAGGGATTGCAACTAATGAAAAACTGTTTTTT. This chain joins TRBV7-9 and TRBJ1-4; 9 bases are a match to TRBD1. Germline V gene sequence: CDR1 SEHNR, CDR2 FQNEAQ (reference sequence). Germline trimming cut 5 bases from V and 0 bases from J; bases unmatched to any gene: 7. CDR3 length: 17 residues.

The rearrangement uses TRBV3-1 (or the pseudogene TRBV3-2) and TRBJ1-3; no clear D gene. The length of the CDR3 is 15 residues. Germline CDR1 is LGHDT and CDR2 is YNNKEL (reference sequence). The V and J ends lost 3 bases and 0 bases respectively, with 9 bases between them. CDR3 sequence reads: CASSQGRVSGNTIYF. Here the CDR3 DNA reads TGTGCCAGCAGCCAGGGGAGAGTCTCTGGAAACACCATATATTTT.

V gene TRBV2 combines with J gene TRBJ1-1; D is unresolved. V dropped 6 bases and J dropped 4 bases, with 9 bases sitting between them. CDR3 length: 12 amino acids. Germline CDR1 and CDR2: SNHLY and FYNNEI. The CDR3 sequence: CASREAPTEAFF. The DNA of the CDR3 is TGTGCCAGCAGAGAGGCCCCCACTGAAGCTTTCTTT.

The chain combines TRBV30 with TRBJ1-2; D not certain. CDR1 is GTSNPN and CDR2 is SVGIG in the germline V gene (reference sequence). The V and J ends lost 0 bases and 4 bases respectively, with 9 bases between them. This CDR3 has 13 amino acids. CDR3 in amino acids: CAWSVFSGYGYTF. CDR3 sequence (DNA): TGTGCCTGGAGTGTATTTTCAGGCTATGGCTACACCTTC.

The rearrangement links TRBV4-1 to TRBJ1-3; D remains ambiguous. The CDR3 runs to 16 residues. V lost 4 bases to trimming and J lost 2 bases, with 15 bases between them. The germline CDR1 and CDR2 sequences are MGHRA and YSYEKL. The CDR3: CASSLGAIGAGNTIYF. In nucleotides, the CDR3 is TGCGCCAGCAGCCTGGGAGCGATTGGCGCTGGAAACACCATATATTTT.

The chain couples TRBV11-3 to TRBJ2-7; tentatively, D is TRBD1 (6 bases). V lost 4 bases and J 5 bases, leaving 12 bases between the germline ends. CDR3 length: 13 amino acids. CDR1 and CDR2 from the germline V gene are SGHNT and YENEEA. The CDR3 nucleotides are TGTGCCAGCAGCTACAGGGAGTTTGACGAGCAGTACTTC. Translated, it gives CASSYREFDEQYF.

With respect to this clone: Distinct nucleotide sequences in the sample also encode this CDR3. The V gene is TRBV6-2 or TRBV6-3, the J gene TRBJ2-7, with 11 positions matching TRBD2. The CDR3 covers 15 residues. Trimming cost V 5 bases and J 1 base; bases outside gene matches: 4. CDR1 and CDR2 (germline): MNHEY, SVGEGT. The CDR3 DNA sequence: TGTGCCAGCAGTACGACTAGCGGGGTGTCCTACGAGCAGTACTTC. Translating gives CASSTTSGVSYEQYF.

The rearrangement uses TRBV19 and TRBJ1-6, with TRBD1 matching over 7 bases. The CDR3 consists of 13 residues. V was pared by 9 bases and J by 7 bases, with 6 bases of the junction left unmatched. The germline V gene encodes CDR1 LNHDA and CDR2 SQIVND (reference sequence). The CDR3 loop is CASEGARNSPLHF. The CDR3, as DNA: TGTGCCAGCGAGGGGGCAAGAAATTCACCCCTCCACTTT.

This clone was detected only once. The chain has TRBV10-3 and TRBJ2-1; TRBD2 matches at 15 bases. The CDR3 loop spans 20 amino acids. J was trimmed by 6 bases and V by 0 bases; bases with no gene match: 12. Germline CDR1 and CDR2: ENHRY and SYGVKD. The CDR3 DNA reads TGTGCCATCAGTGAGTCGTGGACTAGCGGGGGGGATAAAATAGGCAATGAGCAGTTCTTC. Translating gives CAISESWTSGGDKIGNEQFF.

J is TRBJ2-5 and V is TRBV6-6; possible D gene TRBD2, 5 bases. Germline CDR1 and CDR2: MNHNY and SVGAGI (reference sequence). V shed 1 base and J shed 2 bases, with 11 bases lying between them. This CDR3 is 15 amino acids long. The CDR3, as DNA: TGTGCCAGCAGTTACTATGCGGGTAGGCAAGAGACCCAGTACTTC. This gives the protein CASSYYAGRQETQYF.

The chain uses TRBV14 and TRBJ2-3; D uncertain. Germline CDR1 reads SGHDN; CDR2 reads FVKESK. This CDR3 has 13 residues. V lost 1 base and J 5 bases, leaving 7 bases between the germline ends. In DNA, the CDR3 is TGTGCCAGCAGCCAAGGAGTAAGAGATACGCAGTATTTT. Its protein product is CASSQGVRDTQYF.

The chain uses TRBV7-2 and TRBJ2-5, with TRBD2 matching over 11 bases. Germline assignment: CDR1 SGHTA and CDR2 FQGNSA. The CDR3 runs 14 residues. Trimming at V came to 5 bases and at J to 5 bases, leaving 4 bases not matched to a gene. This chain's CDR3 is CASSPGLAVETQYF. In DNA form, the CDR3 reads TGTGCCAGCAGCCCGGGACTAGCGGTCGAGACCCAGTACTTC.